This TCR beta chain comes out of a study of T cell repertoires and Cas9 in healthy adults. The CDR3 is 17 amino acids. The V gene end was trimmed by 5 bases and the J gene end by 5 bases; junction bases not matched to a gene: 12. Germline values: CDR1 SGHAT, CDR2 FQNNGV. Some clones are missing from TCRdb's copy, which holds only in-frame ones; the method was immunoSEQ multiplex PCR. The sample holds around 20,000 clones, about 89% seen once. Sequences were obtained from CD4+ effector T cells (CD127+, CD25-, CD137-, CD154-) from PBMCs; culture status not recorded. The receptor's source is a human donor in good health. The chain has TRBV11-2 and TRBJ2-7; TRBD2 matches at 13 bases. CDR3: CASSARTSGSRADEQYF. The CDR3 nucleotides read TGTGCCAGCAGCGCTCGGACTAGCGGGAGTAGAGCTGACGAGCAGTACTTC.